The 29 T cell receptor beta chains below come from one sample, sequenced in a study of OX40 agonist ivuxolimab in advanced cancers. Libraries were prepared by immunoSEQ multiplex PCR; TCRdb keeps only in-frame clonotypes and omits some of them. The sample includes roughly 48,000 clones, approximately 84% of them seen just once. The starting material was CD4+ or CD8+ T cells sorted from blood, obtained in a trial of the OX40 agonist ivuxolimab. The source is an adult with an advanced solid tumor such as melanoma, head and neck, liver or kidney cancer.

The V call is TRBV10-3, the J call TRBJ2-3, with 11 bases matching TRBD2. The CDR3 is 17 residues long. Germline CDR1 reads ENHRY; CDR2 reads SYGVKD. V gave up 7 bases and J gave up 0 bases; unmatched junction bases: 9. For the CDR3, the DNA is TGTGCCATCAACCCTAATAGCGGGAGGGCAAGCACAGATACGCAGTATTTT. Translating it yields CAINPNSGRASTDTQYF.

This clone occurred a few times. The rearrangement joins TRBV6-5 to TRBJ2-3, with 7 positions matching TRBD1. The CDR3 is made up of 12 amino acids. Germline V gives CDR1 MNHEY, CDR2 SVGAGI. V shed 10 bases and J 1 base; nucleotides not matched to a gene: 2. CDR3 sequence: CATGQGTDTQYF. CDR3 nucleotides: TGTGCCACTGGACAGGGCACAGATACGCAGTATTTT.

The rearrangement uses TRBV7-2 and TRBJ1-2; possibly TRBD1 for D (5 bases). The germline V gene has CDR1 SGHTA and CDR2 FQGNSA. CDR3 length: 15 amino acids. The ends were cut back, 3 bases at V and 4 bases at J, with 15 bases in the middle. The CDR3 DNA follows: TGTGCCAGCAGCTTTGATCGTACCAGGGTCTATGGCTACACCTTC. It translates to CASSFDRTRVYGYTF.

The V and J genes are TRBV4-3 and TRBJ2-7; no reliable D call. The CDR3 covers 11 residues. Deletions cut 4 bases from V and 7 bases from J, with 8 bases between. The germline CDR1 and CDR2 sequences are LGHNA and YSLEER. The CDR3 spells CASSRRWEQYF. CDR3 in DNA: TGCGCCAGCAGCCGCCGATGGGAGCAGTACTTC.

The CDR3 DNA reads TGTGCCAGCAGCCCGGACGCAGGCACAGATACGCAGTATTTT. As protein: CASSPDAGTDTQYF. V is TRBV5-6 and J is TRBJ2-3; no definite D call. The CDR3 has 14 residues. CDR1 and CDR2 from the germline V gene are SGHDT and YYEEEE. Trimming took off 4 bases at V and 1 base at J, with 10 bases between the two ends.

V usage is TRBV19 and J usage is TRBJ2-5; D is ambiguous. CDR1 and CDR2 from the germline V gene are LNHDA and SQIVND (reference sequence). The CDR3 extends over 13 amino acids. With 1 base removed from V and 0 bases from J, the gap between germline ends came to 3 bases. The CDR3 nucleotides are TGTGCCAGTAGTATAGCGTACCAAGAGACCCAGTACTTC. Encoded protein: CASSIAYQETQYF. The variable domain in full, with the rest retrieved from reference TRBV19 and TRBJ2-5, is DGGITQSPKYLFRKEGQNVTLSCEQNLNHDAMYWYRQDPGQGLRLIYYSQIVNDFQKGDIAEGYSVSREKKESFPLTVTSAQKNPTAFYLCASSIAYQETQYFGPGTRLLVL.

The chain carries TRBV14 and TRBJ2-7; a possible D gene is TRBD1 (6 bases). This CDR3 is 14 amino acids long. Trimming took 4 bases from V and 0 from J, leaving 10 bases between them. CDR1 is SGHDN and CDR2 is FVKESK in the germline V gene. CDR3 protein: CASSLYRDSYEQYF. Here the CDR3 DNA reads TGTGCCAGCAGCCTGTACAGGGACTCCTACGAGCAGTACTTC.

V is TRBV7-9 and J is TRBJ1-1; no clear D. Trimming shortened V by 5 bases and J by 1 base, and 11 bases separated the two germline ends. There are 14 residues in the CDR3. Looked up from germline, CDR1 is SEHNR and CDR2 is FQNEAQ (reference sequence). The CDR3 nucleotides read TGTGCCAGCAGCATAGGTCGGGGGAACACTGAAGCTTTCTTT. Translated, it gives CASSIGRGNTEAFF.

By its share, this clone is medium-sized. The rearrangement links TRBV5-8 to TRBJ2-7, with TRBD2 matching over 8 bases. Losses at the gene ends were 5 bases for V and 2 bases for J; bases not matched to a gene: 6. Germline V gene lookup returns CDR1 SGHTS and CDR2 YDEGEE. CDR3 length: 14 amino acids. The CDR3 region has the DNA TGTGCCAGCAGAGGGAGGCGGGGGGCCTACGAGCAGTACTTC. Protein: CASRGRRGAYEQYF.

This clone has just a few counts. The gene calls are TRBV28 and TRBJ1-5; 10 nucleotides agree with TRBD1. The CDR3 spans 20 residues. CDR1 MDHEN and CDR2 SYDVKM come from the germline V gene. Germline trimming cut 6 bases from V and 0 bases from J; bases unmatched to any gene: 17. This CDR3 is CASRFRKTGGEIYSNQPQHF. CDR3 DNA sequence: TGTGCCAGCAGGTTTCGCAAGACAGGGGGCGAAATATATAGCAATCAGCCCCAGCATTTT. The full variable domain, rest sourced from reference TRBV28 and TRBJ1-5, is DVKVTQSSRYLVKRTGEKVFLECVQDMDHENMFWYRQDPGLGLRLIYFSYDVKMKEKGDIPEGYSVSREKKERFSLILESASTNQTSMYLCASRFRKTGGEIYSNQPQHFGDGTRLSIL.

The J gene is TRBJ2-7, the V gene TRBV7-6, with D possibly matching TRBD1 (5 bases). CDR1 SGHVS and CDR2 FNYEAQ come from the germline V gene. The V end lost 5 bases, the J end lost 10 bases, and 21 bases lay between the germline ends. There are 14 residues in the CDR3. In nucleotides, the CDR3 is TGTGCCAGCAGCCTGGCAGTTGACAGCCTTACCCAGTACTTC. Amino acid sequence: CASSLAVDSLTQYF. The full variable domain, in which reference TRBV7-6 and TRBJ2-7 provide the parts outside the CDR3, is GAGVSQSPRYKVTKRGQDVALRCDPISGHVSLYWYRQALGQGPEFLTYFNYEAQQDKSGLPNDRFSAERPEGSISTLTIQRTEQRDSAMYRCASSLAVDSLTQYFGPGTRLTVT.

The genes are TRBV7-2 and TRBJ2-1, with D maybe TRBD1 (5 bases). Trimming left V 3 bases short and J 8 bases short, with 14 bases between. This CDR3 has 14 residues. Germline V gene data show CDR1 as SGHTA and CDR2 as FQGNSA. CDR3 sequence reads: CASSLGQVGDEQFF. The CDR3 bases are TGTGCCAGCAGCTTGGGGCAGGTTGGGGATGAGCAGTTCTTC. The variable domain in full, with the rest retrieved from reference TRBV7-2 and TRBJ2-1, is GAGVSQSPSNKVTEKGKDVELRCDPISGHTALYWYRQSLGQGLEFLIYFQGNSAPDKSGLPSDRFSAERTGGSVSTLTIQRTQQEDSAVYLCASSLGQVGDEQFFGPGTRLTVL.

This chain's CDR3 is CASSLVPGLARHEQFF. CDR3 sequence (DNA): TGTGCCAGCAGCTTAGTTCCCGGGCTAGCCCGTCACGAGCAGTTCTTC. This rearrangement joins TRBV7-2 to TRBJ2-1, with a tentative D call TRBD2 (5 bases). Germline CDR1 reads SGHTA; CDR2 reads FQGNSA. The CDR3 covers 16 residues. The V and J ends lost 1 base and 10 bases respectively, with 20 bases between them.

The chain has TRBV6-1 and TRBJ1-1; tentative D call: TRBD1 (5 bases). Looked up from germline, CDR1 is MNHNS and CDR2 is SASEGT. The CDR3 spans 14 residues. Trimming removed 7 bases at V and 4 bases at J, with 16 bases between. The CDR3: CASTREGRGTEAFF. The DNA of the CDR3 is TGTGCCAGCACCAGGGAGGGGAGGGGCACTGAAGCTTTCTTT.

The V call is TRBV21-1, the J call TRBJ1-5; no check of the table's D call, TRBD1, against the DNA was made. TRBV21-1 is designated a pseudogene. The CDR3 covers 16 residues. The CDR3 reads CASSTPTGRRNQPQHF. The DNA for the CDR3 is TGTGCCAGCAGCACGCCGACAGGGAGACGGAATCAGCCCCAGCATTTT.

V is TRBV7-2 and J is TRBJ2-7, with 8 bases matching TRBD1. The V and J ends lost 4 bases and 9 bases, in that order; junction bases with no gene match: 8. CDR3 length equals 13 residues. From germline, CDR1 is SGHTA and CDR2 FQGNSA. The CDR3 region is CASSSRTGTGQYF. The CDR3 region has the DNA TGTGCCAGCAGCTCACGGACAGGGACGGGGCAGTACTTC.

This chain uses TRBV6-1 with TRBJ1-1, with 12 positions matching TRBD1. The trim removed 4 bases at V and 4 bases at J, leaving 7 bases unmatched. This CDR3 region has 16 residues. The V gene's germline CDR1 is MNHNS and CDR2 SASEGT. CDR3 in amino acids: CASSVSGTGGVTEAFF. The CDR3, as DNA: TGTGCCAGCAGTGTCTCCGGGACAGGGGGCGTCACTGAAGCTTTCTTT.

This clone was counted only a few times. The rearrangement uses TRBV7-2 and TRBJ2-7; D gene unclear. V was cut by 1 base and J by 3 bases, with 10 bases left in between. The CDR3 sequence is 14 residues long. Germline-derived CDR1 and CDR2 are SGHTA and FQGNSA. The CDR3 sequence is CASSLVGNLYEQYF. The CDR3, as DNA: TGTGCCAGCAGCTTAGTGGGAAACCTCTACGAGCAGTACTTC.

The chain is built from TRBV19 and TRBJ2-4; 9 bases match TRBD1. CDR1 is LNHDA and CDR2 is SQIVND in the germline V gene (reference sequence). V shed 5 bases and J 4 bases; nucleotides not matched to a gene: 6. The CDR3 runs to 15 residues. CDR3 loop: CASSLQGASKNIQYF. CDR3 sequence (DNA): TGTGCCAGTAGTCTACAGGGGGCATCTAAAAACATTCAGTACTTC.

This rearrangement joins TRBV19 to TRBJ2-3; no firm D call. This CDR3 comprises 12 residues. CDR1 is LNHDA and CDR2 is SQIVND in the germline V gene (reference sequence). Trimming removed 2 bases from V and 6 bases from J, with 6 bases in between. The CDR3 reads CASSITKDTQYF. The DNA of the CDR3 is TGTGCCAGTAGTATAACAAAGGATACGCAGTATTTT.

The chain employs TRBV7-2 and TRBJ2-7, with D possibly TRBD2 on 6 matching bases. The CDR3 totals 17 residues. Germline CDR1 and CDR2: SGHTA and FQGNSA. The V end was cut by 3 bases, the J end by 9 bases, with 27 bases between. The CDR3 DNA reads as TGTGCCAGCAGCTTTGGCTTTACAGATGTAGCCCCCGGGGGGCAGTACTTC. Translated: CASSFGFTDVAPGGQYF.

The CDR3 reads CASSLSRGGMEQYF. The CDR3 DNA is TGTGCCAGCTCACTGTCGAGGGGGGGAATGGAGCAGTACTTC. This chain joins TRBV18 and TRBJ2-7; tentatively, D is TRBD2 (7 bases). Trimming left V 4 bases short and J 7 bases short, with 17 bases between. The CDR3 runs to 14 residues. Germline CDR1 KGHSH, CDR2 LQKENI.

The chain has TRBV7-2 and TRBJ2-1; TRBD2 agrees at 10 bases. The CDR3 is 18 residues long. Germline trimming cut 5 bases from V and 2 bases from J; bases unmatched to any gene: 12. Germline-derived CDR1 and CDR2 are SGHTA and FQGNSA. CDR3 protein: CASSQGASGSRAYNEQFF. CDR3 bases: TGTGCCAGCAGCCAAGGGGCTAGCGGGAGTCGGGCCTACAATGAGCAGTTCTTC.

The chain is built from TRBV7-3 and TRBJ2-2; 7 bases align to TRBD2. Germline values: CDR1 SGHTA, CDR2 FQGTGA. This CDR3 region has 14 residues. V lost 3 bases, J lost 5 bases, and 3 bases stayed unmatched. CDR3 amino acids: CASSLSGGTGELFF. In DNA, the CDR3 is TGTGCCAGCAGCTTGTCGGGGGGAACCGGGGAGCTGTTTTTT. The full variable domain, completed using reference TRBV7-3 and TRBJ2-2, is GAGVSQTPSNKVTEKGKYVELRCDPISGHTALYWYRQSLGQGPEFLIYFQGTGAADDSGLPNDRFFAVRPEGSVSTLKIQRTERGDSAVYLCASSLSGGTGELFFGEGSRLTVL.

This chain joins TRBV5-1 and TRBJ2-1; D is undetermined. The CDR3 consists of 13 residues. CDR1 is SGHRS, CDR2 YFSETQ, per germline. Trimming pared 2 bases from V and 5 bases from J, leaving 8 bases between. The CDR3 DNA follows: TGCGCCAGCAGCTTCAACCTAGACAATGAGCAGTTCTTC. This gives the protein CASSFNLDNEQFF.

The gene calls are TRBV7-2 and TRBJ1-4; perhaps TRBD1 as D (5 bases). This CDR3 comprises 14 residues. Looked up from germline, CDR1 is SGHTA and CDR2 is FQGNSA. Trimming removed 5 bases at V and 11 bases at J, with 18 bases between. The CDR3 region is CASSVHQGVGKLFF. The CDR3 coding sequence is TGTGCCAGCAGCGTACACCAGGGTGTTGGGAAACTGTTTTTT.

This clone was seen only once. The chain couples TRBV9 to TRBJ1-1, with TRBD1 matching 10 bases. Germline V gene sequence: CDR1 SGDLS, CDR2 YYNGEE. The CDR3 extends over 16 amino acids. J was trimmed by 0 bases and V by 3 bases; bases with no gene match: 5. The CDR3 DNA reads TGTGCCAGCAGCGCCGGGACAGGGGCATTGAACACTGAAGCTTTCTTT. Translating it yields CASSAGTGALNTEAFF.

This clone has only one observation. The chain recombines TRBV25-1 with TRBJ1-2, with no clear D. The CDR3 contains 11 residues. Trimming took 7 bases from V and 7 from J, leaving 10 bases between them. The V gene's germline CDR1 is MGHDK and CDR2 SYGVNS. The CDR3 DNA is TGTGCCAGCACCGACGGAGTTGGCTACACCTTC. It translates to CASTDGVGYTF.

This clone turned up a few times. The V and J genes are TRBV7-2 and TRBJ2-2, with a weak D call TRBD2 (5 bases). V was cut by 7 bases and J by 4 bases, with 16 bases left in between. The CDR3 contains 15 residues. Germline lookup yields CDR1 SGHTA and CDR2 FQGNSA. The CDR3, as DNA: TGTGCCAGCACCCGGGGAGTGGCGGGCACCGGGGAGCTGTTTTTT. It encodes CASTRGVAGTGELFF.